This TCR beta chain was sequenced during a study of T cell repertoires and HLA-DP antigens. Study details: Sorted CD137+CD4+ samples averaged roughly 200 ng DNA; pre-culture CD4+ samples, 950 to 1,500 ng.

About this clone: Its specificity is not known.

Assay: immunoSEQ multiplex PCR; the TCRdb copy retains only in-frame clones and omits some. The sample includes some 120,000 clones, nearly 95% of them seen just once. V gave up 6 bases and J gave up 3 bases, with 12 bases separating them. CDR1 and CDR2 (germline): SGHVS, FQNEAQ. This CDR3 is built from 13 residues. The rearrangement uses TRBV7-8 and TRBJ2-7; no clear D. Sequencing was carried out using CD4+ T cells from PBMCs. This TCR came from a woman between 18 and 29 years old in good health and CMV-seronegative. CDR3 bases: TGTGCCAGCAGTCCGGACCGAAACTACGAGCAGTACTTC. This encodes CASSPDRNYEQYF. The variable domain in full, completed from reference TRBV7-8 and TRBJ2-7, reads GAGVSQSPRYKVAKRGQDVALRCDPISGHVSLFWYQQALGQGPEFLTYFQNEAQLDKSGLPSDRFFAERPEGSVSTLKIQRTQQEDSAVYLCASSPDRNYEQYFGPGTRLTVT.